This T cell receptor (beta chain) was sequenced in a study of T-cell reconstitution after alpha-beta-depleted transplantation in children. Researchers prepared the TCRbeta library using unique molecular identifiers, the study reports. Each CDR3 protein is one row after TCRdb ran MiXCR on the PCR reads. This sample has approximately 500,000 distinct CDR3 sequences, with roughly a tenth found just once. The V gene's germline CDR1 is SGHAT and CDR2 FQNNGV. V gave up 5 bases and J gave up 7 bases, with 11 bases separating them. This CDR3 region has 12 residues. This clonotype occurred many times. The sequenced sample was PBMCs, obtained before TCRalphabeta/CD19-depleted stem cell transplant. The chain employs TRBV11-2 and TRBJ1-1; D is unclear. This clonotype was obtained from a child under 10 years old with inherited bone marrow failure, due to receive a stem cell transplant. This CDR3 reads CASSPGGYEAFF. The CDR3 DNA sequence: TGTGCCAGCAGCCCCGGTGGGTATGAAGCTTTCTTT.